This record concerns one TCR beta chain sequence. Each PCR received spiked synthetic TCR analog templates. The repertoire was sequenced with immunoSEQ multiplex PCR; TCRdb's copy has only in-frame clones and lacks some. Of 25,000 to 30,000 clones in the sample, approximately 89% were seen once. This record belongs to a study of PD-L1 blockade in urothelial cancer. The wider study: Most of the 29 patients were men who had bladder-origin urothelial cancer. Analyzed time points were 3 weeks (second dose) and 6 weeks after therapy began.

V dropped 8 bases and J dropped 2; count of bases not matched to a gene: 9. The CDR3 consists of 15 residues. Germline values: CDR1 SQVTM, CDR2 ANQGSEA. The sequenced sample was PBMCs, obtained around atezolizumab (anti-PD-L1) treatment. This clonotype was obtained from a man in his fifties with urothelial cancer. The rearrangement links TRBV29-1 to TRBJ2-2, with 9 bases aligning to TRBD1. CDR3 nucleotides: TGCAGCATTTTGGGGACAGGGCCAAACACCGGGGAGCTGTTTTTT. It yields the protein CSILGTGPNTGELFF.